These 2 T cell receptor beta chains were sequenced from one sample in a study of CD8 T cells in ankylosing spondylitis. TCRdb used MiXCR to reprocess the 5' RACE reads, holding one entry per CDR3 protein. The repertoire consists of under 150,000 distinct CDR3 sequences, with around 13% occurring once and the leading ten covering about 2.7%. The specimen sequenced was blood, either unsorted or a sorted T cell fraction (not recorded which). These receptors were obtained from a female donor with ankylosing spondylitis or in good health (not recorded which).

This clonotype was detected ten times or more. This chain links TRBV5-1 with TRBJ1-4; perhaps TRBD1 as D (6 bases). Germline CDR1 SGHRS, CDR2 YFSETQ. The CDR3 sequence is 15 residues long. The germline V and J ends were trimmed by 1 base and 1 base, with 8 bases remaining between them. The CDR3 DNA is TGCGCCAGCAGCTTGACAGGGTTAACTAATGAAAAACTGTTTTTT. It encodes CASSLTGLTNEKLFF.

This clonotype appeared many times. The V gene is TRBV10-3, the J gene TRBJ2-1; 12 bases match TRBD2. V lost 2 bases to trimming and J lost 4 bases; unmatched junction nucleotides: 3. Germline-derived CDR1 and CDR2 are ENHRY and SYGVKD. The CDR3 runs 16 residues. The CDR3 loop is CAISEILAGGYNEQFF. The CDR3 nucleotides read TGTGCCATCAGTGAGATTCTAGCGGGAGGGTACAATGAGCAGTTCTTC.